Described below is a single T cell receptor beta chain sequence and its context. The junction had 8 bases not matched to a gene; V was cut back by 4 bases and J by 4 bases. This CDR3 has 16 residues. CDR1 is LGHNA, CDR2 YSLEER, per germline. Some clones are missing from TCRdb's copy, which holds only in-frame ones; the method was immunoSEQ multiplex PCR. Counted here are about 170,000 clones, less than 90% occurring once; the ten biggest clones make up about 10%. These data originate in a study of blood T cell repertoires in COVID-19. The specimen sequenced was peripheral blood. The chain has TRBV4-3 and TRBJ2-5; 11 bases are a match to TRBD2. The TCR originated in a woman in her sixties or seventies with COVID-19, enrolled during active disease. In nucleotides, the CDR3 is TGCGCCAGCAGCCTATTAGCGGGAGGGAGGGGAGAGACCCAGTACTTC. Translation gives CASSLLAGGRGETQYF.